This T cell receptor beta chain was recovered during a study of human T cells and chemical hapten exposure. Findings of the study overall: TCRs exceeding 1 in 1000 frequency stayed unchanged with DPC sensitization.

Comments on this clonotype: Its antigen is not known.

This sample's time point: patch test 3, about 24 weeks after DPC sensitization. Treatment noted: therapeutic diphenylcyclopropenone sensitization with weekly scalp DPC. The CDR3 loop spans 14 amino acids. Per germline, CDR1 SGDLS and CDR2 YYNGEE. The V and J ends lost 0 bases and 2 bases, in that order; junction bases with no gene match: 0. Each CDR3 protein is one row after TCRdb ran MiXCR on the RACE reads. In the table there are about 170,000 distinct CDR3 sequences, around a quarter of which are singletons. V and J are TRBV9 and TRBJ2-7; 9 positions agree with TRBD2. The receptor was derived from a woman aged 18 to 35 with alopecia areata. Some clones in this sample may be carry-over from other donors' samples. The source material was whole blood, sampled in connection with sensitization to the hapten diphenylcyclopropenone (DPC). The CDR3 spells CASSVGLAAYEQYF. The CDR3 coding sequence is TGTGCCAGCAGCGTAGGACTAGCGGCCTACGAGCAGTACTTC.